The source of this T cell receptor beta chain is a study of shared clonotypes between healthy human individuals. In replicate PCRs of sorted subsets, approximately 190 ng DNA, approximately 28,000 T cell genomes, was used. This table comes from immunoSEQ multiplex PCR, and its TCRdb copy is limited to in-frame clones, with some not included. The table has 1.4 million to 1.5 million clones, around 97% seen once. 17 amino acids form the CDR3, both terminal residues included. Broader study findings: For naive CD4 cells, roughly 5% of clonotypes were shared across a handful of donors. The study sampled only blood, and tissue repertoires likely differ. The study found lower generation probabilities in non-shared clonotypes than in those shared by all four donors.

This clone was seen a single time. The antigen is undetermined. It is unclear where the CDR3 begins or ends on the DNA, so no DNA is shown, and the CDR3 is as TCRdb lists it. The TCR originated in a man younger than 45 in good health. Sequencing was carried out using naive CD4+ T cells sorted from blood. The subset is: CD45RA+ positively selected. V is TRBV21-1 and J is TRBJ2-7; the D call of TRBD2 is as the table states it, not checked on the DNA. TRBV21-1 is tagged as a pseudogene. The CDR3 here is CASSKVGRGAFSYEQYF.